This T cell receptor (beta chain) was observed in a study of control samples from healthy donors and cancer patients. TCRdb's table, derived via immunoSEQ multiplex PCR, lists solely in-frame clones and lacks some. The sample carries tens of thousands of clones, roughly 86% recorded once. The CDR3 covers 16 residues. Trimming cost V 3 bases and J 9 bases; bases outside gene matches: 12. Germline V gene data show CDR1 as SGHVS and CDR2 as FNYEAQ. The sequencing input was PBMCs. The V call is TRBV7-6, the J call TRBJ2-1; TRBD2 matches 9 bases. This TCR was sampled from an older woman with lung cancer. CDR3 loop: CASSLPRAGGPLEQFF. The CDR3 nucleotides read TGTGCCAGCAGCTTGCCACGAGCGGGAGGTCCGCTTGAGCAGTTCTTC.